The next 11 T cell receptor beta chains were all read from a single sample in a study of cytomegalovirus exposure and HLA in healthy donors. The PCR employed 60 Vbeta primers together with 13 Jbeta primers. TCRdb keeps only in-frame clones here, not all; method: immunoSEQ multiplex PCR. The sample yields about 160,000 clones, roughly 77% seen once. What was sequenced was PBMCs. These TCRs come from a man aged 50-60 years in good health and CMV-seropositive.

The chain recombines TRBV6-6 with TRBJ1-1, with D uncertain. In germline, CDR1 is MNHNY, CDR2 SVGAGI (reference sequence). The V end was cut by 6 bases, the J end by 2 bases, with 10 bases between. The CDR3 totals 13 residues. As DNA, the CDR3 is TGTGCCAGCAGATTTTATAAAAACACTGAAGCTTTCTTT. Translating gives CASRFYKNTEAFF.

The rearrangement uses TRBV10-3 and TRBJ2-3, with 9 bases that match TRBD1. Germline V CDR1 and CDR2: ENHRY, SYGVKD. CDR3 length equals 12 residues. Trimming took 8 bases from V and 6 from J; bases not matched to a gene: 3. The chain's CDR3 is CAIGDRGDTQYF. The CDR3 DNA sequence: TGTGCCATCGGCGACAGGGGGGATACGCAGTATTTT.

The chain combines TRBV6-5 with TRBJ2-1; possible D gene TRBD1, 6 bases. Germline CDR1 MNHEY, CDR2 SVGAGI. V was shortened by 7 bases and J by 8 bases, with 21 bases between the two germline ends. The length of the CDR3 is 15 residues. CDR3 sequence (DNA): TGTGCCAGCACTAAAAGGCGTCCAGGGGCAGATGAGCAGTTCTTC. It is translated as CASTKRRPGADEQFF.

CDR3 protein: CASKEGLAGELDTQYF. Written as DNA, the CDR3 is TGTGCCAGCAAAGAGGGACTAGCGGGGGAATTAGATACGCAGTATTTT. V is TRBV27 and J is TRBJ2-3; 14 nucleotides line up with TRBD2. This CDR3 has 16 residues. The germline V gene encodes CDR1 MNHEY and CDR2 SMNVEV (reference sequence). Trimming took 7 bases from V and 5 from J; bases not matched to a gene: 8.

This sequence joins TRBV5-1 and TRBJ1-2, with D tentatively TRBD1 (6 bases). The CDR3 sequence is 14 residues long. Germline values: CDR1 SGHRS, CDR2 YFSETQ. V lost 4 bases and J lost 2, with 12 bases in between. The CDR3, as DNA: TGCGCCAGCAGCCCAGGACAGATAAACTATGGCTACACCTTC. Protein product: CASSPGQINYGYTF.

The chain joins TRBV10-3 to TRBJ1-3; possibly TRBD1 for D (5 bases). CDR1 is ENHRY and CDR2 is SYGVKD in the germline V gene. This CDR3 is 15 amino acids long. V was pared by 0 bases and J by 1 base, with 7 bases between. The CDR3 sequence: CAISESRTSGNTIYF. CDR3 nucleotide sequence: TGTGCCATCAGTGAGTCCCGGACATCTGGAAACACCATATATTTT.

The CDR3 nucleotides read TGTGCCAGCACCACACAGGGGATGAGTTCACCCCTCCACTTT. Protein product: CASTTQGMSSPLHF. The chain is built from TRBV5-4 and TRBJ1-6; 7 bases fit TRBD1. The J segment lost 9 bases and the V segment lost 6 bases, leaving 9 bases of the junction unmatched. Per the germline V gene, CDR1 is SGHNT and CDR2 is YYREEE (reference sequence). This CDR3 is built from 14 residues.

V gene TRBV28 combines with J gene TRBJ2-7; 12 bases fit TRBD2. V gave up 10 bases and J gave up 0 bases; unmatched junction bases: 7. From germline, CDR1 is MDHEN and CDR2 SYDVKM. This CDR3 spans 15 amino acids. CDR3 DNA: TGTGCCATCCAGTCTAGCGGGGGGGCCTCCTACGAGCAGTACTTC. This translates into CAIQSSGGASYEQYF. The complete variable domain, with remaining parts taken from reference TRBV28 and TRBJ2-7, reads DVKVTQSSRYLVKRTGEKVFLECVQDMDHENMFWYRQDPGLGLRLIYFSYDVKMKEKGDIPEGYSVSREKKERFSLILESASTNQTSMYLCAIQSSGGASYEQYFGPGTRLTVT.

The gene calls are TRBV4-1 and TRBJ2-7, with a possible D match to TRBD1 (6 bases). From germline, CDR1 is MGHRA and CDR2 YSYEKL. The CDR3 is made up of 18 amino acids. Trimming shortened V by 2 bases and J by 2 bases, and 22 bases separated the two germline ends. The CDR3 reads CASSQISPGQLWAYEQYF. The CDR3 nucleotides are TGCGCCAGCAGCCAAATAAGCCCCGGACAGCTTTGGGCCTACGAGCAGTACTTC.

The chain carries TRBV4-3 and TRBJ2-6; the D is unclear. The germline gives CDR1 LGHNA, CDR2 YSLEER. This CDR3 has 15 residues. V was pared by 1 base and J by 0 bases, with 4 bases between. This chain's CDR3 is CASSQGSSGANVLTF. CDR3 coding DNA: TGCGCCAGCAGCCAAGGCAGCTCTGGGGCCAACGTCCTGACTTTC.

This clone was counted only a few times. The rearrangement joins TRBV9 to TRBJ1-4, with 7 positions matching TRBD1. This CDR3 spans 15 amino acids. V trimming: 0 bases; J trimming: 7 bases; junction bases outside the gene matches: 6. CDR1 and CDR2 (germline): SGDLS, YYNGEE. The CDR3 is CASSVGQGGSEKLFF. The CDR3 DNA follows: TGTGCCAGCAGCGTAGGACAGGGTGGGAGTGAAAAACTGTTTTTT.